The present TCR beta chain was sequenced within a study of vaccination effects on CD4 cells after COVID-19. Study background: Everyone in the study got two shots of either the BNT162b2 or mRNA-1273 vaccine.

Note on this clone: Its specificity is unknown.

Profiled with immunoSEQ multiplex PCR; TCRdb holds only in-frame clones, not every one. The sample yields fewer than 30,000 clones, more than 60% seen once. Antigen-specific CD4+ T cells were expanded (with viral peptide pools) by the ViraFEST assay ahead of sequencing. Isolating CD4+ T cells followed less than 12 days of culture. Among the vaccine recipients, none had a prior SARS-CoV-2 infection, and nucleocapsid antibodies were negative. PBMC cultures contained about 2 million cells per well, roughly 10 IU/ml IL-2 and approximately 9.9 ug/ml peptides. Notes on the study in general: Healthy vaccinees' vaccine-induced clones included only 1 of 255 cross-reacting with common cold coronaviruses. Vaccine- and infection-induced clones showed marked clonal contraction late following vaccination.

The sequence derives from a human donor who received a COVID-19 vaccine. The material was CD4+ T cells from PBMCs cultured with SARS-CoV-2 spike peptides, obtained before COVID-19 vaccination.

The CDR3 sequence is CASSLVGSANTGELFF. For the CDR3, the DNA is TGTGCCAGCAGCTTGGTAGGGTCCGCGAACACCGGGGAGCTGTTTTTT. The rearrangement links TRBV5-4 to TRBJ2-2, with no clear D. V dropped 0 bases and J dropped 0 bases, with 9 bases sitting between them. Per germline, CDR1 SGHNT and CDR2 YYREEE (reference sequence). The CDR3 runs 16 residues.